This T cell receptor (beta chain) was captured by sequencing in a study of T cells expressing NK-cell markers. Study-wide context: TCR beta repertoires came from sorted CD3+CD56+NKG2C+, CD3+CD56+NKG2C- and CD3+CD56-NKG2C+ T cells. Study-wide results and limits: HCMV specificity of the expanded NKG2C+ T cell clones stayed unclear.

Comment on this clonotype: The antigen is unknown.

As the method of synthesis, 5'RACE template switching with UMIs yielded TCR beta cDNA. TCRdb re-called the 5' RACE reads and catalogs CDR3 proteins one per entry, DNA excluded. In all, the sample yields fewer than 550,000 distinct CDR3 sequences. The CDR3 has 12 amino acids. Germline loops: CDR1 SQVTM, CDR2 ANQGSEA. The sequenced sample was blood T cells: a sorted CD56 or NKG2C T cell subset, CD4+ or CD8+ T cells, or bulk PBMC T cells (not recorded which). The clonotype was recovered from a woman aged 45-59 years in good health. The J gene is TRBJ1-3, the V gene TRBV29-1. The CDR3 sequence: CSVDSAGNTIYF.